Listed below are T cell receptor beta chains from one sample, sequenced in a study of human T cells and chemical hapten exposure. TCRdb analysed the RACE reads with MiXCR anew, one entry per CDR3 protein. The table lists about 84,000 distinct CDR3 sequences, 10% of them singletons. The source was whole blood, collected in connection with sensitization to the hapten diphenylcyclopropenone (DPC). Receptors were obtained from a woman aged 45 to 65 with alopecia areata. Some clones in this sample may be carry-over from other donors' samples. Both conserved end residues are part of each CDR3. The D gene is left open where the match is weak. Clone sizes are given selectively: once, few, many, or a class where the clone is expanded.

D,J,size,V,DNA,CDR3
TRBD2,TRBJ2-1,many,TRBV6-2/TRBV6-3,TGTGCCAGCAGGCCGACTAGCGGGAGGTTTCGGAATGAGCAGTTCTTC,CASRPTSGRFRNEQFF
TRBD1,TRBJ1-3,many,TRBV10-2,TGCGCCAGCTCTAGGGGGCTTGACGGAAACACCATATATTTT,CASSRGLDGNTIYF
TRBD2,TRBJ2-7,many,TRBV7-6,TGTGCCAGCAGCCCTACTAGCGGATACGAGCAGTACTTC,CASSPTSGYEQYF
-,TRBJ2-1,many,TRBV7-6,TGTGCCAGCAGCTTAGGATTGCGGGATCGGTATCCCAATGAGCAGTTCTTC,CASSLGLRDRYPNEQFF
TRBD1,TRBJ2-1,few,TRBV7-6,TGTGCCAGCACCCCCACCAGCACCAGGGGGAATGAGCAGTTCTTC,CASTPTSTRGNEQFF
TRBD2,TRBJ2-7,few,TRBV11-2,TGTGCCAGCAGCCCGCTAGCGGTTCCAACCTACGAGCAGTACTTC,CASSPLAVPTYEQYF
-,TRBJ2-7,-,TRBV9,TGTGCCAGCACCCGTAGTGACGGGAGAAGCGAGCAGTACTTC,CASTRSDGRSEQYF
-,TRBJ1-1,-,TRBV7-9,TGTGCCAGCAGCGACGCCAGGGACACTGAAGCTTTCTTT,CASSDARDTEAFF
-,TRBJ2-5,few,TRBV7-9,TGTGCCAGCAGCTCATACAGACAAGGGGAGACCCAGTACTTC,CASSSYRQGETQYF
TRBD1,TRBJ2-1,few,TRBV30,TGTGCCTACGGACAGGGATCCCCCGGTGAGCAGTTCTTC,CAYGQGSPGEQFF
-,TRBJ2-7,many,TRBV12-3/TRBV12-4,TGTGCCAGCCGCCCGGGCACTCCCCCCTACGAGCAGTACTTC,CASRPGTPPYEQYF
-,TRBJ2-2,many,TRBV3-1,TGTGCCAGCAGCCGCCGGGGAAACACCGGGGAGCTGTTTTTT,CASSRRGNTGELFF
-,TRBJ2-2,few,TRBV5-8,TGTGCCAGCAGCTTGGAGGGGCTCAGTTCCGGGGAGCTGTTTTTT,CASSLEGLSSGELFF
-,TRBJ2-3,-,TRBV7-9,TGTGCCAGCAGCTTAGAGGGTACGCAGTATTTT,CASSLEGTQYF
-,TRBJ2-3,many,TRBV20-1,TGCAGTGCTAGCCCTACAGATACGCAGTATTTT,CSASPTDTQYF
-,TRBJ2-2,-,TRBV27,TGTGCCAGCAGTTTAGGGCGGGGATACACCGGGGAGCTGTTTTTT,CASSLGRGYTGELFF
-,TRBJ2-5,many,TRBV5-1,TGCGCCAGCAGCTTGGCGGTTGCGTGGGAGGCCCCAGAAGAGACCCAGTACTTC,CASSLAVAWEAPEETQYF
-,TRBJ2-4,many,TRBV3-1,TGTGCCAGCAGCCGAACGCCCGGCCTTACGATCAGCCCTGGCAAAAACATTCAGTACTTC,CASSRTPGLTISPGKNIQYF
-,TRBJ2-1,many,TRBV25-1,TGTGCCAGCAGTGGTACATTCTACAATGAGCAGTTCTTC,CASSGTFYNEQFF
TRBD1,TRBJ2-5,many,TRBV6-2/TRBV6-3,TGTGCCAGCAGTTACCAGACAGGGGACTTCCAAGAGACCCAGTACTTC,CASSYQTGDFQETQYF
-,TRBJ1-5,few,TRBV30,TGTGCCTGGAGTGTCTCAGGCAATCAGCCCCAGCATTTT,CAWSVSGNQPQHF
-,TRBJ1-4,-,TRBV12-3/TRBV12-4,TGTGCCAGCTCCCGAGAAGGAGAACTGTTTTTT,CASSREGELFF
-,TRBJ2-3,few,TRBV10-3,TGTGCCACCGGTATAGGGGAAACAGATACGCAGTATTTT,CATGIGETDTQYF
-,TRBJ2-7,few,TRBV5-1,TGCGCCAGCAGCTTGGCCAGGTCCCACGAGCAGTACTTC,CASSLARSHEQYF
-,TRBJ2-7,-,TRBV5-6,TGTGCCAGCAGCCTCGGGTCCACCTACGAGCAGTACTTC,CASSLGSTYEQYF
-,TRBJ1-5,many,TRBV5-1,TGCGCCAGCAGCTTCTCCTACAATCAGCCCCAGCATTTT,CASSFSYNQPQHF
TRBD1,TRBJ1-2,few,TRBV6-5,TGTGCCAGCAGTCACCAATTGGGACAGGGAGACTATGGCTACACCTTC,CASSHQLGQGDYGYTF
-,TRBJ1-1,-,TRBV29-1,TGCAGCGGGGGGGAGAACACTGAAGCTTTCTTT,CSGGENTEAFF
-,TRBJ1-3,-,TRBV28,TGTGCCAGCAGTACGGTCACCTCTGGAAACACCATATATTTT,CASSTVTSGNTIYF